This is a list of T cell receptor beta chains from one sample in a study of blood T cell repertoires in COVID-19. Produced via immunoSEQ multiplex PCR; TCRdb's table is partial and in-frame only. The sample has more than 200,000 clones; roughly four fifths are singletons. Sequencing used PBMCs or T cells enriched from blood (not recorded which). The source of these receptors is a man aged 55 to 70 who had recovered from COVID-19. CDR3s include the opening cysteine and the closing phenylalanine or tryptophan. The D gene is left open where the match is weak. Size is omitted from some rows. Given values are once, few, many or a class for expanded clones.

abundance	d_gene	v_gene	j_gene	CDR3aa	CDR3nt
NA	TRBD1	TRBV19	TRBJ1-2	CASQDRANYGYTF	TGTGCCAGCCAAGACAGGGCTAACTATGGCTACACCTTC
NA	NA	TRBV12-5	TRBJ1-5	CASGLVEWPQHF	TGTGCTAGTGGTTTGGTGGAGTGGCCCCAGCATTTT
NA	NA	TRBV19	TRBJ2-7	CASSITSQISSYEQYF	TGTGCCAGTAGTATAACATCCCAGATAAGTTCCTACGAGCAGTACTTC
NA	TRBD1	TRBV2	TRBJ2-7	CASTWGTGSYEQYF	TGTGCCAGCACGTGGGGGACAGGGTCCTACGAGCAGTACTTC
few	TRBD1	TRBV10-3	TRBJ2-7	CAARDREAYEQYF	TGTGCCGCACGGGACAGGGAGGCCTACGAGCAGTACTTC
once	TRBD1	TRBV19	TRBJ1-5	CASSPGQGYQPQHF	TGTGCCAGTAGTCCGGGACAGGGCTATCAGCCCCAGCATTTT
NA	TRBD1	TRBV5-6	TRBJ2-5	CASSPPDRVETQYF	TGTGCCAGCAGCCCACCAGACAGGGTTGAGACCCAGTACTTC
NA	NA	TRBV2	TRBJ1-6	CASSALSPLHF	TGTGCCAGCAGTGCTCTTTCACCCCTCCACTTT
NA	NA	TRBV5-1	TRBJ1-4	CASSQTTAGREKLFF	TGCGCCAGCAGCCAGACGACAGCGGGTAGGGAAAAACTGTTTTTT
NA	TRBD1	TRBV2	TRBJ2-7	CASSLTGGAGYEQYF	TGTGCCAGCAGTCTAACAGGGGGCGCGGGTTACGAGCAGTACTTC
NA	NA	TRBV6-5	TRBJ1-4	CASSYDSTNEKLFF	TGTGCCAGCAGTTACGACAGTACTAATGAAAAACTGTTTTTT
NA	NA	TRBV2	TRBJ1-2	CASSGVTPLTNYGYTF	TGTGCCAGCAGTGGTGTAACACCCCTTACTAACTATGGCTACACCTTC
NA	NA	TRBV7-2	TRBJ1-1	CASSYDSYTEAFF	TGTGCCAGCAGCTACGACAGCTACACTGAAGCTTTCTTT
NA	TRBD2	TRBV4-3	TRBJ2-1	CASSPQIGGGGSEQFF	TGCGCCAGCAGCCCGCAAATCGGGGGGGGCGGTAGTGAGCAGTTCTTC
NA	NA	TRBV25-1	TRBJ1-2	CASRAWGGDYGYTF	TGTGCCAGCAGGGCTTGGGGGGGGGATTACGGCTACACCTTC
NA	NA	TRBV29-1	TRBJ1-2	CSVGRKGGYTF	TGCAGCGTTGGCAGGAAAGGTGGCTACACCTTC
NA	TRBD2	TRBV4-2	TRBJ2-1	CASSPASGGDNEQFF	TGTGCCAGCAGCCCGGCTAGCGGGGGGGACAATGAGCAGTTCTTC
once	NA	TRBV19	TRBJ1-5	CASSILGRGRGQPQHF	TGTGCCAGTAGTATCCTTGGGCGGGGGCGAGGTCAGCCCCAGCATTTT
NA	NA	TRBV5-6	TRBJ2-1	CASSLVQGIDEQFF	TGTGCCAGCAGCTTGGTTCAGGGGATCGATGAGCAGTTCTTC